This T cell receptor (beta chain) was documented in a study of identical twins. TCRdb re-called the 5' RACE reads with MiXCR, one entry per CDR3 protein. The sample shows some 500,000 distinct CDR3 sequences, roughly an eighth of them seen only once. Notes on this clonotype: The antigen remains unidentified.

Points from the study as a whole: Reduced insertions were recorded for abundant cord blood beta clonotypes, with no such pattern in memory repertoires. Twin-shared out-of-frame alpha sequences showed excess low generation probability.

The ends lost 1 base at V and 7 bases at J; junction bases unmatched: 6. The CDR3 extends over 14 amino acids. No donor was unhealthy or non-Caucasian. These data were also filed under a second study, of yellow fever vaccine responses in identical twins.

The material sequenced was CD4+ T cells sorted from blood. The receptor comes from a woman between 18 and 30 years old in good health. The rearrangement links TRBV12-3 or TRBV12-4 to TRBJ2-7, with TRBD1 identical over 8 bases. The CDR3 here is CASSLGTGLEEQYF. DNA of the CDR3: TGTGCCAGCAGTTTAGGGACAGGGCTGGAGGAGCAGTACTTC.